The 30 T cell receptor beta chains reported below all come from one sample, sequenced in a study of HIV-infected patients and healthy controls. Approximately 510 ng RNA was reverse transcribed with alpha and beta constant-region primers. Alpha and beta chain libraries were made separately by chain-specific third strand synthesis with multiplexing indices. TCRdb re-derived calls from the 5' RACE reads in MiXCR, one entry per CDR3 protein. The sample has about 18,000 distinct CDR3 sequences; approximately 10% are singletons. The repertoire came from unfractionated whole blood and reflected all unsorted peripheral T cells. Sequencing input: blood. The receptor source for this set is an adult in good health.

The gene calls are TRBV28 and TRBJ2-5; D is ambiguous. The ends were cut back, 7 bases at V and 0 bases at J, with 18 bases in the middle. The CDR3 has 16 residues. Germline CDR1 is MDHEN and CDR2 is SYDVKM. This CDR3 is CASTPPLSGYQETQYF. The CDR3 DNA reads as TGTGCCAGCACCCCCCCTCTGAGTGGGTACCAAGAGACCCAGTACTTC.

By proportion, this clonotype is medium-sized. The V gene is TRBV9, the J gene TRBJ2-1, with TRBD2 matching 7 bases. With 1 base clipped from V and 4 bases from J, the junction kept 2 bases outside the gene matches. This CDR3 has 14 residues. Per the germline V gene, CDR1 is SGDLS and CDR2 is YYNGEE. CDR3 nucleotide sequence: TGTGCCAGCAGCGTATCTAGCGGTTACAATGAGCAGTTCTTC. Its protein is CASSVSSGYNEQFF.

The sample holds many counts of this clonotype. The chain uses TRBV5-1 and TRBJ2-1, with 10 bases that match TRBD2. Germline V CDR1 and CDR2: SGHRS, YFSETQ. The CDR3 covers 16 residues. V was clipped by 3 bases and J by 8 bases; unmatched bases: 11. In nucleotides, the CDR3 is TGCGCCAGCAGCTCAGGATCCGGGACTAGCGTAGATGAGCAGTTCTTC. Protein sequence: CASSSGSGTSVDEQFF. The full variable domain, in which reference TRBV5-1 and TRBJ2-1 provide the parts outside the CDR3, is KAGVTQTPRYLIKTRGQQVTLSCSPISGHRSVSWYQQTPGQGLQFLFEYFSETQRNKGNFPGRFSGRQFSNSRSEMNVSTLELGDSALYLCASSSGSGTSVDEQFFGPGTRLTVL.

By share, this clonotype ranks as medium-sized. V usage is TRBV24-1 and J usage is TRBJ2-5, with D unclear. The CDR3 has 13 residues. The V gene lost 9 bases and the J gene lost 4 bases, with 14 bases spanning the gap. CDR1 is KGHDR, CDR2 SFDVKD, per germline. Here the CDR3 DNA reads TGTGCCACCGCGACAAACTTACGAGAGACCCAGTACTTC. Translated, it gives CATATNLRETQYF.

Sample share makes this clonotype medium-sized. V and J are TRBV6-5 and TRBJ2-3, with a weak D call TRBD2 (6 bases). Per germline, CDR1 MNHEY and CDR2 SVGAGI. The ends were cut back, 8 bases at V and 1 base at J, with 13 bases in the middle. This CDR3 has 14 amino acids. This CDR3 is CASGLAYGTDTQYF. CDR3 nucleotides: TGTGCCAGCGGGCTAGCGTACGGCACAGATACGCAGTATTTT.

This clonotype has a count of ten or more. The V and J genes are TRBV19 and TRBJ1-5, with no clear D. Germline V lookup: CDR1 LNHDA, CDR2 SQIVND (reference sequence). The CDR3 length is 14 residues. V gave up 3 bases and J gave up 5 bases, with 11 bases separating them. This CDR3 reads CASSIISAYQPQHF. As DNA, the CDR3 is TGTGCCAGTAGTATCATCAGCGCTTATCAGCCCCAGCATTTT.

This clonotype was seen many times. At one of its ends the junction is not consistent with the germline gene, which may arise from a read error. The genes are TRBV11-3 and TRBJ2-1, with TRBD1 matching over 8 bases. This CDR3 comprises 15 residues. Germline V gene data show CDR1 as SGHNT and CDR2 as YENEEA. CDR3 protein: CASSSSYGTGIPHSF. In DNA, the CDR3 is TGTGCCAGCAGCTCTAGCTACGGGACAGGTATCCCGCATTCCTTC.

In its sample, this clonotype was seen many times. The V call is TRBV27, the J call TRBJ1-1; unclear D gene. In germline, CDR1 is MNHEY, CDR2 SMNVEV (reference sequence). Trimming shortened V by 4 bases and J by 1 base, and 10 bases separated the two germline ends. CDR3 length equals 14 residues. CDR3 nucleotides: TGTGCCAGCAGTTACAGCATACAGAACACTGAAGCTTTCTTT. This codes for CASSYSIQNTEAFF.

This clonotype is medium-sized by share. This chain connects TRBV27 to TRBJ1-2; D unclear. Germline CDR1 is MNHEY and CDR2 is SMNVEV (reference sequence). Trimming shortened V by 8 bases and J by 4 bases, and 17 bases separated the two germline ends. This CDR3 has 14 residues. In nucleotides, the CDR3 is TGTGCCAGCCAATTCACGAGTAAAGGCTATGGCTACACCTTC. Its protein is CASQFTSKGYGYTF.

The chain has TRBV5-1 and TRBJ2-6; D is tentatively TRBD1 or TRBD2 (5 bases each). The CDR3 is 17 residues long. V dropped 6 bases and J dropped 0 bases, with 16 bases sitting between them. Germline-derived CDR1 and CDR2 are SGHRS and YFSETQ. The CDR3 region has the DNA TGCGCCAGCATGAGGGACGGCCCCCTCTCTGGGGCCAACGTCCTGACTTTC. Translation: CASMRDGPLSGANVLTF.

This clonotype was seen just once. J is TRBJ1-5 and V is TRBV10-3, with D unresolved. Trimming shortened V by 3 bases and J by 3 bases, and 9 bases separated the two germline ends. Germline CDR1 is ENHRY and CDR2 is SYGVKD. This CDR3 spans 14 amino acids. CDR3 nucleotide sequence: TGTGCCATCAGTGAAGGCCAGAACAATCAGCCCCAGCATTTT. Amino acid sequence: CAISEGQNNQPQHF.

The sample holds many counts of this clonotype. This chain joins TRBV6-5 and TRBJ2-7; D call uncertain. Trimming stripped 5 bases from V and 2 bases from J, with 22 bases between. The germline gives CDR1 MNHEY, CDR2 SVGAGI. This CDR3 has 17 amino acids. This CDR3 is CASSTATQTVRPYEQYF. DNA for the CDR3: TGTGCCAGCAGTACCGCGACTCAAACGGTGAGGCCCTACGAGCAGTACTTC.

The rearrangement uses TRBV20-1 and TRBJ2-7; no clear D gene. The V gene's germline CDR1 is DFQATT and CDR2 SNEGSKA (reference sequence). Trimming pared 2 bases from V and 3 bases from J, leaving 17 bases between. The CDR3 contains 15 residues. The CDR3 is CSARPLGRNFYEQYF. The DNA for the CDR3 is TGCAGTGCTAGACCCCTTGGACGTAACTTCTACGAGCAGTACTTC.

In its sample, this clonotype is medium-sized. The V and J genes are TRBV5-1 and TRBJ2-5, with a weak D call TRBD1 (6 bases). The CDR3 is made up of 14 amino acids. The germline V gene has CDR1 SGHRS and CDR2 YFSETQ. V was shortened by 0 bases and J by 5 bases, with 11 bases between the two germline ends. Written as DNA, the CDR3 is TGCGCCAGCAGCTTGGGTGCAGGGGCGGAGACCCAGTACTTC. It is translated as CASSLGAGAETQYF. Variable domain in full (rest from reference TRBV5-1 and TRBJ2-5): KAGVTQTPRYLIKTRGQQVTLSCSPISGHRSVSWYQQTPGQGLQFLFEYFSETQRNKGNFPGRFSGRQFSNSRSEMNVSTLELGDSALYLCASSLGAGAETQYFGPGTRLLVL.

This clonotype was observed at least ten times. The J gene is TRBJ1-4, the V gene TRBV13; TRBD1 matches 9 bases. Germline CDR1 PRHDT, CDR2 FYEKMQ (reference sequence). The V and J ends lost 0 bases and 6 bases, in that order; junction bases with no gene match: 2. The CDR3 covers 15 residues. CDR3 protein: CASSLGGQGDEKLFF. The CDR3 DNA reads as TGTGCCAGCAGCTTAGGGGGACAGGGCGATGAAAAACTGTTTTTT.

This clonotype was picked up many times. The chain uses TRBV4-1 and TRBJ1-5; D is unclear. Germline CDR1 is MGHRA and CDR2 is YSYEKL. Trimming cost V 1 base and J 0 bases, with 7 bases left between them. The CDR3 has 15 residues. CDR3 nucleotides: TGCGCCAGCAGCCAAGCCGAGTATAGCAATCAGCCCCAGCATTTT. Its protein is CASSQAEYSNQPQHF.

There are many counts of this clonotype. V and J are TRBV30 and TRBJ1-6; D is unclear. Trimming shortened V by 1 base and J by 6 bases, and 19 bases separated the two germline ends. Germline values: CDR1 GTSNPN, CDR2 SVGIG (reference sequence). The CDR3 extends over 17 amino acids. The CDR3, as DNA: TGTGCCTGGAGTGGGGGTAGGGAATACGTCCGTAATTCACCCCTCCACTTT. Its protein product is CAWSGGREYVRNSPLHF.

The sample holds a few counts of this clonotype. The rearrangement uses TRBV9 and TRBJ2-1; possible D gene TRBD1, 6 bases. Between the trimmed V and J ends, which lost 3 bases and 6 bases, there was a span of 16 bases. The CDR3 is made up of 15 amino acids. Germline CDR1 is SGDLS and CDR2 is YYNGEE. This CDR3 is CASSAMPGAGNEQFF. DNA of the CDR3: TGTGCCAGCAGCGCCATGCCAGGGGCGGGCAATGAGCAGTTCTTC.

This clonotype occurred many times. This chain links TRBV20-1 with TRBJ2-1; a weak D match, TRBD2 (6 bases). From germline, CDR1 is DFQATT and CDR2 SNEGSKA (reference sequence). This CDR3 is 15 amino acids long. Trimming removed 5 bases from V and 7 bases from J, with 21 bases in between. Here the CDR3 DNA reads TGCAGTGCTGAGAGGCGGGGAGCAGGGAGTAATGAGCAGTTCTTC. It encodes CSAERRGAGSNEQFF.

At least ten counts were recorded for this clonotype. This chain joins TRBV20-1 and TRBJ2-5, with 8 bases aligning to TRBD2. The CDR3 loop spans 16 amino acids. Trimming took 6 bases from V and 5 from J; bases not matched to a gene: 17. Germline assignment: CDR1 DFQATT and CDR2 SNEGSKA (reference sequence). CDR3 sequence reads: CSARSGIAGGGETQYF. CDR3 nucleotides: TGCAGTGCCCGATCGGGTATTGCGGGGGGAGGGGAGACCCAGTACTTC.

The rearrangement uses TRBV4-2 and TRBJ1-3, with 9 bases aligning to TRBD1. Germline-derived CDR1 and CDR2 are LGHNA and YNFKEQ. Losses at the gene ends were 0 bases for V and 3 bases for J; bases not matched to a gene: 0. The length of the CDR3 is 15 residues. The CDR3 is CASSQEGQGGNTIYF. Here the CDR3 DNA reads TGTGCCAGCAGCCAAGAGGGACAGGGTGGAAACACCATATATTTT.

This clonotype was observed at least ten times. The chain uses TRBV11-3 and TRBJ2-2; tentatively, D is TRBD1 or TRBD2 (5 bases each). Germline V gene lookup returns CDR1 SGHNT and CDR2 YENEEA. This CDR3 comprises 15 residues. V shed 7 bases and J shed 5 bases, with 17 bases lying between them. CDR3 DNA: TGTGCCAGCACCAAAGGGGCAGGAGGTACCGGGGAGCTGTTTTTT. Amino acids: CASTKGAGGTGELFF.

The J gene is TRBJ2-7, the V gene TRBV6-1, with D tentatively TRBD1 (6 bases). Germline CDR1 and CDR2: MNHNS and SASEGT. The V and J ends lost 6 bases and 2 bases respectively, with 20 bases between them. This CDR3 contains 16 residues. The CDR3 reads CASSVHAGQIAYEQYF. CDR3 DNA sequence: TGTGCCAGCAGCGTCCATGCAGGACAGATTGCCTACGAGCAGTACTTC.

This clonotype was counted ten times or more. V and J are TRBV11-2 and TRBJ2-2; D perhaps matches TRBD1 (7 bases). Trimming cost V 4 bases and J 4 bases, with 16 bases left between them. The CDR3 is 16 amino acids. Looked up from germline, CDR1 is SGHAT and CDR2 is FQNNGV. The CDR3 sequence is CASSSGATGVTGELFF. As DNA, the CDR3 is TGTGCCAGCAGCTCGGGGGCTACAGGGGTCACCGGGGAGCTGTTTTTT.

The table lists this clonotype with many counts. The chain uses TRBV11-2 and TRBJ1-1; tentative D call: TRBD1 (5 bases). CDR3 length: 13 amino acids. V dropped 5 bases and J dropped 5 bases, with 12 bases sitting between them. The germline V gene has CDR1 SGHAT and CDR2 FQNNGV. The DNA of the CDR3 is TGTGCCAGCAGCCCAACGGGGCGGACTGAAGCTTTCTTT. Its protein is CASSPTGRTEAFF. Complete variable domain (other parts from reference TRBV11-2 and TRBJ1-1): EAGVAQSPRYKIIEKRQSVAFWCNPISGHATLYWYQQILGQGPKLLIQFQNNGVVDDSQLPKDRFSAERLKGVDSTLKIQPAKLEDSAVYLCASSPTGRTEAFFGQGTRLTVV.

This clonotype was observed at least ten times. This chain joins TRBV5-4 and TRBJ2-7, with TRBD2 as a possible D gene (5 bases). Germline-derived CDR1 and CDR2 are SGHNT and YYREEE (reference sequence). Trimming left V 0 bases short and J 3 bases short, with 10 bases between. The CDR3 has 14 amino acids. Written as DNA, the CDR3 is TGTGCCAGCAGCTTGGAGGTGGGAGACTACGAGCAGTACTTC. It translates to CASSLEVGDYEQYF.

This clonotype was recorded many times. The chain recombines TRBV5-1 with TRBJ2-5; D might be TRBD1 (5 bases). Germline lookup yields CDR1 SGHRS and CDR2 YFSETQ. The CDR3 is 16 amino acids. V shed 2 bases and J shed 2 bases, with 16 bases lying between them. The CDR3 loop reads CASSLSGQGMQETQYF. Here the CDR3 DNA reads TGCGCCAGCAGCTTAAGTGGGCAGGGAATGCAAGAGACCCAGTACTTC.

This clonotype was detected many times. The chain combines TRBV25-1 with TRBJ1-2, with D maybe TRBD1 (5 bases). CDR1 and CDR2 from the germline V gene are MGHDK and SYGVNS. CDR3 length equals 16 residues. V was cut by 6 bases and J by 0 bases, with 17 bases left in between. CDR3 loop: CASSPHGGSPNYGYTF. CDR3 nucleotides: TGTGCCAGCAGCCCCCATGGGGGGTCACCTAACTATGGCTACACCTTC.

This clonotype came up many times. The rearrangement uses TRBV27 and TRBJ2-7; no firm D call. The ends were cut back, 11 bases at V and 0 bases at J, with 20 bases in the middle. CDR3 size: 15 residues. Germline loops: CDR1 MNHEY, CDR2 SMNVEV (reference sequence). Written as DNA, the CDR3 is TGTGCCTCCGCACCTCTTTCTCTCTCCTCCTACGAGCAGTACTTC. This translates into CASAPLSLSSYEQYF.

Ten or more counts support this clonotype. The V gene is TRBV6-1, the J gene TRBJ2-3, with 8 bases aligning to TRBD1. The CDR3 is 17 amino acids. With 6 bases clipped from V and 1 base from J, the junction kept 12 bases outside the gene matches. The germline gives CDR1 MNHNS, CDR2 SASEGT. CDR3 nucleotides: TGTGCCAGCAGGACAGGGGAAAGAACAGGGGGCACAGATACGCAGTATTTT. This translates into CASRTGERTGGTDTQYF.